What follows is one T cell receptor beta chain and its context. Its cognate antigen is unknown. This sample was included in a study of T cells in Graves' hyperthyroidism and ophthalmopathy. Study-level points and caveats: Before onset, ophthalmopathy was predicted by the model a median roughly 6.8 months earlier.

This CDR3 is built from 15 residues. Unmatched junction bases numbered 9, after V lost 4 bases and J lost 3 bases. The germline V gene has CDR1 SGHDT and CDR2 YYEEEE. RNA transcripts provided the source from which TCR beta CDR3 regions were amplified. Using the HTBI primer set, a first-round RT-PCR was run on the TCR CDR3. From the multiplex PCR reads, TCRdb called clonotypes with MiXCR, one entry per CDR3 protein. The sample has over 700,000 distinct CDR3 sequences; over 15% are singletons. Those patients with uncontrolled infection, other autoimmune disease, pregnancy or lactation were excluded. The study based diagnoses on clinical symptoms, serum thyroxine and TRAb, thyroid ultrasound and orbital computed tomography.

The sequencing input was blood. The clonotype was recovered from a woman aged 50 to 65 with Graves' hyperthyroidism that later progressed to Graves' ophthalmopathy. The chain uses TRBV5-6 and TRBJ1-2, with TRBD1 identical over 7 bases. As DNA, the CDR3 is TGTGCCAGCAGCGCGGGACAGCGCAGCTACTATGGCTACACCTTC. Residues: CASSAGQRSYYGYTF.